This T cell receptor (beta chain) stems from a study of T cells expressing NK-cell markers. UMIs accompanied the 5'RACE template switching by which TCR beta cDNA was made. TCRdb re-called the 5' RACE reads; one entry per CDR3 protein, DNA not given. The ten top clones account for about 0.4%, within a sample of about 260,000 distinct CDR3 sequences. From germline, CDR1 is SGHRS and CDR2 YFSETQ. The length of the CDR3 is 15 residues. The sample was blood T cells: a sorted CD56 or NKG2C T cell subset, CD4+ or CD8+ T cells, or bulk PBMC T cells (not recorded which). This clonotype was sampled from a man younger than 30 in good health. The chain links TRBV5-1 to TRBJ2-7; absent DNA, TCRdb's TRBD2 call cannot be checked. The CDR3 here is CASSLGPGLRYEQYF.